Shown below are 29 T cell receptor beta chains from a single sample sequenced in a study of beta chain features in type 1 diabetes. Expressed TCRB transcripts got sequenced, as all isolated RNA was reverse transcribed. Measured with immunoSEQ multiplex PCR; TCRdb has only the in-frame clones, and not every one. The sample consists of about 270,000 clones, roughly 15% of them appearing once. The sequencing input was naive CD4+ T cells from blood. The receptors stem from a middle-aged woman in good health.

The CDR3 region has the DNA TGTGCCAGCAGGGCGGGTAGCACAGATACGCAGTATTTT. It is translated as CASRAGSTDTQYF. The chain recombines TRBV6-5 with TRBJ2-3; D is perhaps TRBD2 (5 bases). Germline lookup yields CDR1 MNHEY and CDR2 SVGAGI. This CDR3 is built from 13 residues. Trimming left V 6 bases short and J 0 bases short, with 7 bases between.

This sequence joins TRBV7-2 and TRBJ2-3; the match to TRBD2 covers 10 bases. This CDR3 region has 19 residues. Looked up from germline, CDR1 is SGHTA and CDR2 is FQGNSA. The ends lost 4 bases at V and 1 base at J; junction bases unmatched: 14. The CDR3 bases are TGTGCCAGCAGCTCGCGGGGTAGCGGGGGGCCCCACCGCACAGATACGCAGTATTTT. The encoded protein is CASSSRGSGGPHRTDTQYF.

The V and J genes are TRBV2 and TRBJ2-2, with a tentative D call TRBD1 (6 bases). CDR1 and CDR2 (germline): SNHLY, FYNNEI. CDR3 length: 15 amino acids. The V gene lost 5 bases and the J gene lost 5 bases, with 15 bases spanning the gap. The CDR3 region is CASSSAGTFTGELFF. DNA of the CDR3: TGTGCCAGCAGTTCCGCCGGGACATTTACCGGGGAGCTGTTTTTT.

The V and J genes are TRBV27 and TRBJ2-7; perhaps TRBD1 as D (5 bases). Germline CDR1 and CDR2: MNHEY and SMNVEV (reference sequence). The ends were cut back, 2 bases at V and 1 base at J, with 12 bases in the middle. The CDR3 has 15 residues. For the CDR3, the DNA is TGTGCCAGCAGTTTACAGCTGGGGCAATCCTACGAGCAGTACTTC. Its translation: CASSLQLGQSYEQYF.

The table lists this clone with a few counts. The gene calls are TRBV7-2 and TRBJ1-2, with 8 nucleotides matching TRBD1. This CDR3 contains 15 residues. Germline V CDR1 and CDR2: SGHTA, FQGNSA. The junction had 6 bases not matched to a gene; V was cut back by 1 base and J by 5 bases. In DNA form, the CDR3 reads TGTGCCAGCAGCTTAGACGGCAGGGGGCTGTATGGCTACACCTTC. This encodes CASSLDGRGLYGYTF.

V gene TRBV19 combines with J gene TRBJ1-1; D gene unclear. Trimming shortened V by 5 bases and J by 2 bases, and 15 bases separated the two germline ends. This CDR3 contains 15 residues. Germline V gene lookup returns CDR1 LNHDA and CDR2 SQIVND (reference sequence). CDR3 in amino acids: CASSHPSDGNTEAFF. The CDR3 nucleotides read TGTGCCAGTAGTCACCCGAGCGATGGAAACACTGAAGCTTTCTTT.

The rearrangement joins TRBV7-2 to TRBJ2-3, with 11 bases that match TRBD2. Looked up from germline, CDR1 is SGHTA and CDR2 is FQGNSA. This CDR3 is 19 amino acids long. V dropped 2 bases and J dropped 2; count of bases not matched to a gene: 12. CDR3 sequence reads: CASSLTPGLAGLPTDTQYF. The CDR3 DNA sequence: TGTGCCAGCAGCTTAACGCCTGGACTAGCGGGCCTCCCCACAGATACGCAGTATTTT.

This clone turned up a few times. The V and J genes are TRBV9 and TRBJ2-2, with a possible D match to TRBD2 (6 bases). Germline assignment: CDR1 SGDLS and CDR2 YYNGEE. The CDR3 extends over 14 amino acids. V lost 0 bases to trimming and J lost 7 bases, with 10 bases between them. The CDR3 reads CASSVVGAGGELFF. CDR3 nucleotides: TGTGCCAGCAGCGTAGTCGGAGCGGGCGGGGAGCTGTTTTTT.

This clone was counted a few times. The rearrangement links TRBV5-4 to TRBJ2-1; no reliable D call. The germline V gene encodes CDR1 SGHNT and CDR2 YYREEE (reference sequence). The ends were cut back, 0 bases at V and 0 bases at J, with 10 bases in the middle. This CDR3 has 16 amino acids. The CDR3 loop reads CASSLAAASSYNEQFF. The CDR3 nucleotides read TGTGCCAGCAGCTTGGCCGCCGCCAGCTCCTACAATGAGCAGTTCTTC.

This clone has more than one count but fewer than ten. The genes are TRBV4-2 and TRBJ1-1; D not resolved. This CDR3 has 14 amino acids. Germline V CDR1 and CDR2: LGHNA, YNFKEQ. V was clipped by 0 bases and J by 1 base, with 6 bases between them. The CDR3 bases are TGTGCCAGCAGCCAAGAACGAGGGAACACTGAAGCTTTCTTT. Encoded protein: CASSQERGNTEAFF.

This clone turned up a few times. The CDR3 here is CASSLLRDREQETQYF. Here the CDR3 DNA reads TGTGCCAGCAGCTTGCTGCGGGACAGAGAACAAGAGACCCAGTACTTC. The chain couples TRBV5-6 to TRBJ2-5, with a possible D match to TRBD1 (7 bases). Trimming took 1 base from V and 2 from J, leaving 15 bases between them. The CDR3 is made up of 16 amino acids. CDR1 and CDR2 (germline): SGHDT, YYEEEE.

This clone has a handful of counts. This chain links TRBV29-1 with TRBJ1-2; possibly TRBD1 for D (5 bases). Trimming pared 3 bases from V and 0 bases from J, leaving 11 bases between. This CDR3 has 14 amino acids. CDR1 and CDR2 (germline): SQVTM, ANQGSEA. The CDR3 is CSVEGGLPNYGYTF. In nucleotides, the CDR3 is TGCAGCGTTGAGGGGGGACTCCCTAACTATGGCTACACCTTC.

This clone has just one count. This rearrangement joins TRBV5-4 to TRBJ1-2; a possible D gene is TRBD1 (5 bases). With 4 bases removed from V and 4 bases from J, the gap between germline ends came to 14 bases. The CDR3 extends over 14 amino acids. Germline V gene lookup returns CDR1 SGHNT and CDR2 YYREEE (reference sequence). The CDR3 DNA is TGTGCCAGCAGCAAACCGGGACTGAGCTATGGCTACACCTTC. This encodes CASSKPGLSYGYTF.

CDR3 nucleotides: TGTGCCAGCAGCACCAAGGACAGGGTTAGGGTTGGCAAAAACATTCAGTACTTC. Translated: CASSTKDRVRVGKNIQYF. V is TRBV21-1 and J is TRBJ2-4; no check of the table's D call, TRBD1, against the DNA was made. TRBV21-1 is a known pseudogene. CDR3 length equals 18 residues.

The chain combines TRBV5-4 with TRBJ2-6; D may be TRBD2 (6 bases). Per germline, CDR1 SGHNT and CDR2 YYREEE (reference sequence). The V and J ends lost 4 bases and 1 base respectively, with 15 bases between them. The CDR3 consists of 17 residues. CDR3 nucleotide sequence: TGTGCCAGCAGCCCCCCGGGGGTGTATTCTGGGGCCAACGTCCTGACTTTC. This encodes CASSPPGVYSGANVLTF.

In this sample, this clone turned up a few times. The chain employs TRBV23-1 and TRBJ1-1, with TRBD1 as a possible D gene (5 bases). TRBV23-1 has ORF status, its function being uncertain. V lost 2 bases and J lost 2, with 12 bases in between. The CDR3 has 15 amino acids. The CDR3 DNA is TGCGCCAGCAGTCAAGGGGCCAGGGTCAACACTGAAGCTTTCTTT. It translates to CASSQGARVNTEAFF.

This chain links TRBV18 with TRBJ1-2, with D perhaps TRBD1 (5 bases). Germline CDR1 and CDR2: KGHSH and LQKENI. This CDR3 contains 14 residues. The V gene lost 4 bases and the J gene lost 4 bases, with 13 bases spanning the gap. The CDR3 reads CASSHRQGSYGYTF. In nucleotides, the CDR3 is TGTGCCAGCTCACACCGCCAGGGTAGCTATGGCTACACCTTC. The full variable domain, its missing parts supplied by reference TRBV18 and TRBJ1-2, is NAGVMQNPRHLVRRRGQEARLRCSPMKGHSHVYWYRQLPEEGLKFMVYLQKENIIDESGMPKERFSAEFPKEGPSILRIQQVVRGDSAAYFCASSHRQGSYGYTFGSGTRLTVV.

This clone turned up a few times. The gene calls are TRBV9 and TRBJ2-5; D is undetermined. With 0 bases removed from V and 5 bases from J, the gap between germline ends came to 11 bases. The CDR3 contains 14 residues. Germline V gene sequence: CDR1 SGDLS, CDR2 YYNGEE. The CDR3 nucleotides are TGTGCCAGCAGCGTAGCTACCTTCGGGGAGACCCAGTACTTC. It encodes CASSVATFGETQYF.

The genes are TRBV7-7 and TRBJ2-7; 7 nucleotides line up with TRBD1. CDR1 SSHAT and CDR2 FNYEAQ come from the germline V gene (reference sequence). This CDR3 has 14 amino acids. With 5 bases clipped from V and 1 base from J, the junction kept 5 bases outside the gene matches. This chain's CDR3 is CASSPRDSSYEQYF. The CDR3 DNA is TGTGCCAGCAGCCCTCGGGACAGTTCCTACGAGCAGTACTTC. The complete variable domain, with remaining parts taken from reference TRBV7-7 and TRBJ2-7, reads GAGVSQSPRYKVTKRGQDVTLRCDPISSHATLYWYQQALGQGPEFLTYFNYEAQPDKSGLPSDRFSAERPEGSISTLTIQRTEQRDSAMYRCASSPRDSSYEQYFGPGTRLTVT.

This chain joins TRBV4-1 and TRBJ2-2, with 10 bases aligning to TRBD2. Germline V CDR1 and CDR2: MGHRA, YSYEKL. After removal of 3 bases from V and 5 bases from J, the junction contained 6 bases not matched to a gene. This CDR3 has 16 residues. CDR3 DNA: TGCGCCAGCAGCCACGAGCGGGGGGGCCGAACCGGGGAGCTGTTTTTT. This encodes CASSHERGGRTGELFF.

This chain uses TRBV19 with TRBJ1-5, with D possibly being TRBD1 (6 bases). The germline gives CDR1 LNHDA, CDR2 SQIVND (reference sequence). The CDR3 is 17 amino acids. Trimming shortened V by 4 bases and J by 2 bases, and 18 bases separated the two germline ends. CDR3 loop: CASSTWTASGGNQPQHF. CDR3 nucleotides: TGTGCCAGTAGTACTTGGACAGCCTCTGGAGGCAATCAGCCCCAGCATTTT.

The chain links TRBV6-5 to TRBJ2-3; D is perhaps TRBD2 (6 bases). V lost 1 base and J lost 1, with 9 bases in between. Germline V CDR1 and CDR2: MNHEY, SVGAGI. The CDR3 spans 15 residues. The CDR3 DNA is TGTGCCAGCAGTTACTTAGGCGGGGGCACAGATACGCAGTATTTT. This encodes CASSYLGGGTDTQYF.

This clone was seen a few times. This CDR3 is also generated by other DNA sequences in the sample. The chain recombines TRBV5-1 with TRBJ2-1, with TRBD1 identical over 10 bases. The J segment lost 7 bases and the V segment lost 0 bases, leaving 4 bases of the junction unmatched. The CDR3 length is 15 residues. Germline CDR1 and CDR2: SGHRS and YFSETQ. CDR3 DNA: TGCGCCAGCAGCTTGGGACAGGGGGCGAGGAATGAGCAGTTCTTC. Its protein product is CASSLGQGARNEQFF. Drawing the rest from reference TRBV5-1 and TRBJ2-1, the complete variable domain is KAGVTQTPRYLIKTRGQQVTLSCSPISGHRSVSWYQQTPGQGLQFLFEYFSETQRNKGNFPGRFSGRQFSNSRSEMNVSTLELGDSALYLCASSLGQGARNEQFFGPGTRLTVL.

To note about this clone: The junction and the germline gene differ at one end; a read error may be behind it. The chain carries TRBV7-2 and TRBJ2-4; a possible D gene is TRBD2 (5 bases). Germline CDR1 SGHTA, CDR2 FQGNSA. The CDR3 spans 11 residues. The CDR3 protein is CASSALAERTF. As DNA, the CDR3 is TGTGCCAGCAGCGCGCTAGCTGAGCGGACTTTC.

This clone turned up a few times. V gene TRBV14 combines with J gene TRBJ1-4; 9 bases are a match to TRBD1. With 1 base clipped from V and 8 bases from J, the junction kept 8 bases outside the gene matches. This CDR3 has 16 residues. Germline CDR1 reads SGHDN; CDR2 reads FVKESK. The CDR3 bases are TGTGCCAGCAGCCAAGTCTCCGGGACAGGGAGAGAAAAACTGTTTTTT. As protein: CASSQVSGTGREKLFF.

The chain carries TRBV6-5 and TRBJ1-2, with D perhaps matching TRBD1 (6 bases). Germline V CDR1 and CDR2: MNHEY, SVGAGI. Trimming stripped 6 bases from V and 4 bases from J, with 15 bases between. This CDR3 region has 14 residues. This CDR3 reads CASRSQGIAYGYTF. DNA for the CDR3: TGTGCCAGCAGGTCCCAGGGGATCGCCTATGGCTACACCTTC.

This chain uses TRBV18 with TRBJ1-1; D ambiguous. This CDR3 has 17 amino acids. V lost 0 bases, J lost 3 bases, and 17 bases lay in between. Germline assignment: CDR1 KGHSH and CDR2 LQKENI. The CDR3 is CASSPPIGRSGDTEAFF. The CDR3 nucleotides are TGTGCCAGCTCACCACCTATAGGGAGGTCGGGAGACACTGAAGCTTTCTTT.

This clone was found a few times. The genes are TRBV18 and TRBJ1-5; 7 bases fit TRBD1. CDR3 length: 13 amino acids. J was trimmed by 5 bases and V by 8 bases; bases with no gene match: 6. Per the germline V gene, CDR1 is KGHSH and CDR2 is LQKENI. CDR3 loop: CASAQGRDQPQHF. The CDR3 DNA reads as TGTGCCAGCGCACAGGGGAGGGATCAGCCCCAGCATTTT. Drawing the rest from reference TRBV18 and TRBJ1-5, the complete variable domain is NAGVMQNPRHLVRRRGQEARLRCSPMKGHSHVYWYRQLPEEGLKFMVYLQKENIIDESGMPKERFSAEFPKEGPSILRIQQVVRGDSAAYFCASAQGRDQPQHFGDGTRLSIL.

The CDR3 here is CASSLSRQDLNTEAFF. Written as DNA, the CDR3 is TGTGCCAGCAGCCTTTCTCGACAGGATTTGAACACTGAAGCTTTCTTT. This chain uses TRBV14 with TRBJ1-1, with D possibly matching TRBD1 (6 bases). V gave up 4 bases and J gave up 0 bases, with 15 bases separating them. Germline V lookup: CDR1 SGHDN, CDR2 FVKESK. The length of the CDR3 is 16 residues.